The 26 T cell receptor beta chains below all came from one sample that was sequenced in a study of metastatic and nonmetastatic thyroid tumors. TCRdb re-analyzed the PCR reads using MiXCR. This sample has 14,000 to 15,000 clones, with 3.6% found just once. Every patient was untreated before thyroid surgery. Sequenced material: tumor tissue. All receptors derive from a female donor with papillary thyroid cancer or a benign thyroid nodule (not recorded which). Some clones in this sample may be carry-over from other donors' samples.

The V gene is TRBV12-3 or TRBV12-4, the J gene TRBJ2-3; D is undetermined. CDR3 size: 14 residues. Trimming pared 0 bases from V and 2 bases from J, leaving 6 bases between. CDR3 region: CASSLAPTTDTQYF. The CDR3 nucleotides read TGTGCCAGCAGTTTAGCTCCTACCACAGATACGCAGTATTTT.

The chain employs TRBV6-1 and TRBJ2-7, with D tentatively TRBD1 or TRBD2 (5 bases each). V was clipped by 7 bases and J by 13 bases, with 23 bases between them. This CDR3 is 13 amino acids long. Looked up from germline, CDR1 is MNHNS and CDR2 is SASEGT. CDR3 amino acids: CASKGGGTYVHYF. DNA of the CDR3: TGTGCCAGCAAAGGTGGGGGAACCTACGTGCACTACTTC.

This clone occurred a few times. The junction does not match germline at one end; this may be a read error. The rearrangement uses TRBV2 and TRBJ1-6, with TRBD1 identical over 11 bases. From germline, CDR1 is SNHLY and CDR2 FYNNEI. The CDR3 totals 13 residues. DNA of the CDR3: TGTGCCACCCAGGACAGGGGGCTGGGTGCGACTTTCTTT. Protein sequence: CATQDRGLGATFF.

The V call is TRBV6-2 or TRBV6-3, the J call TRBJ1-2; D remains unclear. The germline V and J ends were trimmed by 2 bases and 3 bases, with 22 bases remaining between them. CDR1 is MNHEY, CDR2 SVGEGT, per germline. The CDR3 length is 18 residues. The CDR3 loop reads CASSYAGDGPGDDYGYTF. CDR3 bases: TGTGCCAGCAGTTACGCCGGAGACGGCCCCGGTGACGACTATGGCTACACCTTC.

This chain connects TRBV28 to TRBJ1-5; maybe TRBD1 (6 bases). The CDR3 spans 13 residues. Germline V CDR1 and CDR2: MDHEN, SYDVKM. V was trimmed by 8 bases and J by 4 bases, leaving 12 bases between them. CDR3 sequence reads: CASGRGLNQPQHF. The CDR3 region has the DNA TGTGCCAGCGGCAGGGGTCTGAATCAGCCCCAGCATTTT.

This clone was found a few times. The V and J genes are TRBV6-5 and TRBJ2-7, with D possibly being TRBD2 (6 bases). Germline V gene sequence: CDR1 MNHEY, CDR2 SVGAGI. Trimming took 2 bases from V and 0 from J, leaving 11 bases between them. This CDR3 is 15 amino acids long. CDR3 nucleotide sequence: TGTGCCAGCAGTTACCGTGGGAGGAGCTCCTACGAGCAGTACTTC. Residues: CASSYRGRSSYEQYF.

This clone was observed a handful of times. The genes are TRBV6-2 or TRBV6-3 and TRBJ1-1; weak D call: TRBD1 (6 bases). CDR3 length equals 16 residues. Trimming pared 2 bases from V and 0 bases from J, leaving 13 bases between. CDR1 and CDR2 from the germline V gene are MNHEY and SVGEGT. CDR3 sequence (DNA): TGTGCCAGCAGTTACGTTACGGGACACTTGAACACTGAAGCTTTCTTT. Its protein product is CASSYVTGHLNTEAFF.

The rearrangement links TRBV30 to TRBJ2-2; D unclear. Germline V gene data show CDR1 as GTSNPN and CDR2 as SVGIG (reference sequence). This CDR3 comprises 13 residues. Trimming took 2 bases from V and 2 from J, leaving 6 bases between them. The CDR3 nucleotides are TGTGCCTGGAGTTCGGTAAACACCGGGGAGCTGTTTTTT. Encoded protein: CAWSSVNTGELFF.

This chain connects TRBV7-9 to TRBJ1-2; D is ambiguous. The V end lost 5 bases, the J end lost 4 bases, and 14 bases lay between the germline ends. Germline CDR1 is SEHNR and CDR2 is FQNEAQ (reference sequence). The CDR3 runs 14 residues. CDR3 amino acids: CASSPHEGFYGYTF. As DNA, the CDR3 is TGTGCCAGCAGCCCCCACGAGGGCTTCTATGGCTACACCTTC.

In DNA form, the CDR3 reads TGCAGTGCTAGATCAGGATGGAGCTCTGGAAACACCATATATTTT. Translated: CSARSGWSSGNTIYF. The chain uses TRBV20-1 and TRBJ1-3, with no clear D. From germline, CDR1 is DFQATT and CDR2 SNEGSKA (reference sequence). Deletions cut 2 bases from V and 0 bases from J, with 11 bases between. The length of the CDR3 is 15 residues.

This clone is medium-sized (0.01 to 0.1%) by share. V usage is TRBV7-3 and J usage is TRBJ1-2; 7 bases line up with TRBD1. There are 13 residues in the CDR3. The V and J ends lost 5 bases and 8 bases, in that order; junction bases with no gene match: 8. Germline V gene data show CDR1 as SGHTA and CDR2 as FQGTGA. The CDR3 DNA sequence: TGTGCCAGCAGCCTGACAGGGATGGGAGGCTACACCTTC. The encoded protein is CASSLTGMGGYTF.

This clone showed up many times. This same CDR3 is encoded by further DNA sequences in the sample. V usage is TRBV24-1 and J usage is TRBJ2-2, with TRBD2 matching over 7 bases. J was trimmed by 6 bases and V by 3 bases; bases with no gene match: 6. CDR1 and CDR2 (germline): KGHDR, SFDVKD. The CDR3 extends over 15 amino acids. The CDR3 is CATSDGLVDAGELFF. The CDR3 DNA follows: TGTGCCACCAGTGATGGACTAGTGGATGCCGGGGAGCTGTTTTTT.

V is TRBV5-1 and J is TRBJ2-3; possibly TRBD2 for D (5 bases). Trimming took off 7 bases at V and 5 bases at J, with 20 bases between the two ends. CDR3 size: 15 residues. Germline CDR1 reads SGHRS; CDR2 reads YFSETQ. CDR3 in DNA: TGCGCCAGCTTTCCGGTGCCGGGGAGACAAGATACGCAGTATTTT. Protein: CASFPVPGRQDTQYF.

This chain joins TRBV6-2 or TRBV6-3 and TRBJ1-1, with TRBD1 matching 7 bases. V was clipped by 2 bases and J by 4 bases; unmatched bases: 4. Germline-derived CDR1 and CDR2 are MNHEY and SVGEGT. CDR3 length equals 14 residues. The CDR3 protein is CASSYDRVGTEAFF. The CDR3 DNA sequence: TGTGCCAGCAGTTACGACAGGGTAGGCACTGAAGCTTTCTTT.

This clone was observed a handful of times. The V gene is TRBV12-3 or TRBV12-4, the J gene TRBJ1-6; perhaps TRBD1 as D (5 bases). Trimming stripped 6 bases from V and 16 bases from J, with 16 bases between. The CDR3 consists of 12 residues. The CDR3 spells CASSRPGGELHF. In DNA, the CDR3 is TGTGCCAGCAGCCGCCCCGGAGGGGAACTCCACTTT.

The V and J genes are TRBV6-1 and TRBJ1-1, with D possibly being TRBD1 (5 bases). CDR1 and CDR2 (germline): MNHNS, SASEGT. V was trimmed by 7 bases and J by 1 base, leaving 13 bases between them. The CDR3 length is 14 residues. The CDR3 reads CASNYLGGNTEAFF. CDR3 DNA sequence: TGTGCCAGCAACTACCTCGGGGGGAACACTGAAGCTTTCTTT.

This clone was counted only a few times. This chain uses TRBV6-1 with TRBJ2-1, with TRBD2 identical over 12 bases. Germline lookup yields CDR1 MNHNS and CDR2 SASEGT. V lost 2 bases, J lost 4 bases, and 0 bases stayed unmatched. The CDR3 totals 15 residues. CDR3 sequence reads: CASSELAGGYNEQFF. DNA of the CDR3: TGTGCCAGCAGTGAACTAGCGGGGGGGTACAATGAGCAGTTCTTC.

This clone appeared a few times. This chain links TRBV12-3 or TRBV12-4 with TRBJ1-5; D remains ambiguous. V lost 3 bases and J lost 2, with 14 bases in between. The CDR3 consists of 16 residues. CDR3 sequence: CASSFSFTGGNQPQHF. The CDR3 region has the DNA TGTGCCAGCAGTTTTTCCTTTACCGGGGGCAATCAGCCCCAGCATTTT.

This clone was seen more than once but under ten times. This rearrangement joins TRBV11-1 to TRBJ2-1; TRBD2 might be the D (5 bases). In germline, CDR1 is SGHAT, CDR2 FQDESV (reference sequence). The CDR3 loop spans 12 amino acids. The V and J ends lost 4 bases and 10 bases respectively, with 11 bases between them. DNA for the CDR3: TGTGCCAGCAGCTCCCAAAAGCGGGAGCAGTTCTTC. Translating it yields CASSSQKREQFF.

This clone was counted between two and nine times. The V gene is TRBV6-1, the J gene TRBJ2-5, with D perhaps matching TRBD1 or TRBD2 (5 bases each). Germline assignment: CDR1 MNHNS and CDR2 SASEGT. This CDR3 is 12 amino acids long. Trimming pared 8 bases from V and 5 bases from J, leaving 12 bases between. In DNA form, the CDR3 reads TGTGCCAGCCTGGGGGACGGGGAGACCCAGTACTTC. This gives the protein CASLGDGETQYF.

This clone was detected only a few times. V usage is TRBV6-1 and J usage is TRBJ2-1; 9 nucleotides agree with TRBD1. The CDR3 spans 15 residues. Germline CDR1 reads MNHNS; CDR2 reads SASEGT. V lost 7 bases to trimming and J lost 2 bases; unmatched junction nucleotides: 6. This CDR3 is CASTEGQGTYNEQFF. CDR3 bases: TGTGCCAGCACCGAAGGACAGGGGACCTACAATGAGCAGTTCTTC.

This clone was seen more than once but under ten times. This sequence joins TRBV20-1 and TRBJ1-1; D gene uncertain. The CDR3 length is 14 residues. The ends were cut back, 3 bases at V and 5 bases at J, with 16 bases in the middle. Germline V gene sequence: CDR1 DFQATT, CDR2 SNEGSKA (reference sequence). CDR3: CSASPGSQVTEAFF. The CDR3 DNA follows: TGCAGTGCTAGCCCTGGGTCCCAGGTGACTGAAGCTTTCTTT.

This clone has just a few counts. CDR3 DNA: TGTGCCAGCACCCCCCTCCTCGGGGGCCAGGTTGAAGCTTTCTTT. Amino acids: CASTPLLGGQVEAFF. The V gene is TRBV28, the J gene TRBJ1-1; D possibly corresponds to TRBD1 (6 bases). Trimming shortened V by 7 bases and J by 7 bases, and 22 bases separated the two germline ends. The V gene's germline CDR1 is MDHEN and CDR2 SYDVKM. The CDR3 loop spans 15 amino acids.

This clone appeared a few times. The chain uses TRBV6-5 and TRBJ1-2, with no clear D. V lost 2 bases to trimming and J lost 2 bases, with 9 bases between them. The germline V gene encodes CDR1 MNHEY and CDR2 SVGAGI. The CDR3 spans 14 residues. The CDR3 coding sequence is TGTGCCAGCAGTTACAGGCCGGTGAACTATGGCTACACCTTC. It is translated as CASSYRPVNYGYTF.

J is TRBJ2-2 and V is TRBV12-3 or TRBV12-4, with D unresolved. The CDR3 is 15 amino acids. Trimming left V 3 bases short and J 6 bases short, with 14 bases between. The CDR3 DNA follows: TGTGCCAGCAGTTTGGCGGTGCCGTTCGCCGGGGAGCTGTTTTTT. Its protein is CASSLAVPFAGELFF.

There are a few counts of this clone. This chain uses TRBV6-2 or TRBV6-3 with TRBJ2-7; 7 nucleotides match TRBD1. J was trimmed by 5 bases and V by 6 bases; bases with no gene match: 4. This CDR3 is 12 amino acids long. CDR1 and CDR2 from the germline V gene are MNHEY and SVGEGT. The CDR3 region has the DNA TGTGCCAGCAGGACAGGGTCCCACGAGCAGTACTTC. It codes for CASRTGSHEQYF.